Listed below are T cell receptor beta chains from one sample, sequenced in a study of cytomegalovirus exposure and HLA in healthy donors. Libraries were prepared by immunoSEQ multiplex PCR; TCRdb keeps only in-frame clonotypes and omits some of them. The sample shows about 170,000 clones, about four fifths of them seen only once. The sequenced material came from PBMCs. The receptors stem from a woman in her forties or fifties in good health and CMV-seropositive. CDR3s include the opening cysteine and the closing phenylalanine or tryptophan. A D gene is named only where the DNA matches it firmly. A row's size may be missing; if present it is once, few, many or a size class.

length | J | D | V | size | DNA | CDR3
14 | TRBJ1-1 | TRBD1 | TRBV6-1 | NA | TGTGCCAGCAAGCGGGACAGGGGGAGCACTGAAGCTTTCTTT | CASKRDRGSTEAFF
17 | TRBJ2-1 | TRBD2 | TRBV7-9 | NA | TGTTCCAGCAGCTTAGAGGGACTAGCGGGGGGCTACAATGAGCAGTTCTTC | CSSSLEGLAGGYNEQFF
12 | TRBJ2-1 | NA | TRBV11-2 | few | TGTGCCAGCAGCCTGTCCCACAATGAGCAGTTCTTC | CASSLSHNEQFF
13 | TRBJ1-5 | NA | TRBV18 | once | TGTGCCAGCTCACCGCTTAGCGATCAGCCCCAGCATTTT | CASSPLSDQPQHF
14 | TRBJ1-2 | NA | TRBV14 | once | TGTGCCAGCAGCCAAGAAGGGCGGGTTTATGGCTACACCTTC | CASSQEGRVYGYTF
11 | TRBJ2-7 | NA | TRBV7-2 | NA | TGTGCCAGCAGCTTTCATAGCGAGCAGTACTTC | CASSFHSEQYF
12 | TRBJ1-1 | NA | TRBV27 | NA | TGTGCCAGCAGGCGAGCCAGGGGTGAAGCTTTCTTT | CASRRARGEAFF
14 | TRBJ2-7 | TRBD2 | TRBV7-9 | few | TGTGCCAGCAGCTTATACGGGGGGACCTACGAGCAGTACTTC | CASSLYGGTYEQYF
11 | TRBJ2-7 | NA | TRBV11-2 | NA | TGTGCCAGCAGCTTAGGCAGGGGATCGTACTTC | CASSLGRGSYF
14 | TRBJ2-7 | NA | TRBV10-3 | NA | TGTGCCATCACCTTGGGCCAGGGGTTCTACGAGCAGTACTTC | CAITLGQGFYEQYF
19 | TRBJ2-1 | TRBD2 | TRBV28 | NA | TGTGCCAGCAACCGACGGGGACTAGCGGGAGGGGGTCTTTACAATGAGCAGTTCTTC | CASNRRGLAGGGLYNEQFF
14 | TRBJ2-1 | TRBD1 | TRBV6-1 | few | TGTGCCAGCCTGACGGGACAGTCCTACAATGAGCAGTTCTTC | CASLTGQSYNEQFF
15 | TRBJ2-7 | TRBD1 | TRBV5-1 | NA | TGCGCCAGCAGCTCGGGGACAGGGGGGGCCTACGAGCAGTACTTC | CASSSGTGGAYEQYF
17 | TRBJ2-7 | TRBD2 | TRBV7-2 | NA | TGTGCCAGCAGCTCATTGGCACTAGCGGGGGCTACCTACGAGCAGTACTTC | CASSSLALAGATYEQYF
13 | TRBJ1-5 | NA | TRBV7-2 | NA | TGTGCCAGCAGCCGCAGTAGCAATCAGCCCCAGCATTTT | CASSRSSNQPQHF
13 | TRBJ1-1 | NA | TRBV5-1 | NA | TGCGCCAGCGGTGGAGGGGTTTCGGCTGAAGCTTTCTTT | CASGGGVSAEAFF
12 | TRBJ2-7 | NA | TRBV10-1 | NA | TGCGCCAGCAGTGAACTGGCCTACGAGCAGTACTTC | CASSELAYEQYF
15 | TRBJ2-5 | NA | TRBV18 | NA | TGTGCCAGCTCACTGTACCCTAATCGAGGAGAGACCCAGTACTTC | CASSLYPNRGETQYF
16 | TRBJ2-3 | TRBD2 | TRBV5-4 | NA | TGTGCCAGCAGCTCCTCGACTAGCGGGAATATAGATACGCAGTATTTT | CASSSSTSGNIDTQYF
16 | TRBJ2-5 | TRBD2 | TRBV7-2 | NA | TGTGCCAGCAGCTTGGCGGCTAGCGGGGGGCAAGAGACCCAGTACTTC | CASSLAASGGQETQYF
16 | TRBJ2-5 | TRBD2 | TRBV6-6 | NA | TGTGCCAGCAGTTCTAGCGGGGGGGCCTTTGTAGCGACCCAGTACTTC | CASSSSGGAFVATQYF
15 | TRBJ2-3 | NA | TRBV7-8 | NA | TGTGCCAGCAGCCTCATACGGGGGAGGCCAGATACGCAGTATTTT | CASSLIRGRPDTQYF
13 | TRBJ2-7 | TRBD1 | TRBV6-4 | NA | TGTGCCAGCAGTGAGAACAGGGGCTACGAGCAGTACTTC | CASSENRGYEQYF
13 | TRBJ1-1 | NA | TRBV6-5 | NA | TGTGCCAGCAGTTACTGGGGAGGGACTGAAGCTTTCTTT | CASSYWGGTEAFF
17 | TRBJ2-3 | TRBD2 | TRBV5-6 | NA | TGTGCCAGCAGCTTGGAAGCGGGAGGGCCAGGGACAGATACGCAGTATTTT | CASSLEAGGPGTDTQYF
14 | TRBJ1-1 | NA | TRBV5-5 | few | TGTGCCAGCAGCTTGAAGCACGGGGTGACTGAAGCTTTCTTT | CASSLKHGVTEAFF
16 | TRBJ1-2 | NA | TRBV28 | NA | TGTGCCAGCAGTTTCGCGCAGTTTGGGGGCAAGTATGGCTACACCTTC | CASSFAQFGGKYGYTF
16 | TRBJ2-7 | TRBD1 | TRBV19 | NA | TGTGCCAGTAGTATCTGGGGACAGGGAAACTCCTACGAGCAGTACTTC | CASSIWGQGNSYEQYF
17 | TRBJ2-2 | TRBD2 | TRBV5-1 | NA | TGCGCCAGCAGCTTGGCCGCAGCGGGAGGGCCCGGCGGGGAGCTGTTTTTT | CASSLAAAGGPGGELFF
16 | TRBJ1-4 | TRBD1 | TRBV4-3 | NA | TGCGCCAGCAGCCGTGGGACAGGGCGGGGTAATGAAAAACTGTTTTTT | CASSRGTGRGNEKLFF
13 | TRBJ2-7 | NA | TRBV5-4 | NA | TGTGCCAGCAGCTTTTACACGACCTACGAGCAGTACTTC | CASSFYTTYEQYF
17 | TRBJ1-6 | NA | TRBV5-1 | few | TGCGCCAGCAGCTTGGACAGTCCTGGGAGAGTTCGGTCACCCCTCCACTTT | CASSLDSPGRVRSPLHF
15 | TRBJ2-2 | NA | TRBV9 | NA | TGTGCCAGCAGCGTAGCACAGGGGAACACCGGGGAGCTGTTTTTT | CASSVAQGNTGELFF
15 | TRBJ1-1 | NA | TRBV5-1 | NA | TGCGCCAGCAGCTTCCAAACAGGGATGACGACTGAAGCTTTCTTT | CASSFQTGMTTEAFF
13 | TRBJ2-7 | TRBD1 | TRBV28 | NA | TGTGCCAGCATGGGACAGCGAGTAAACGAGCAGTACTTC | CASMGQRVNEQYF
17 | TRBJ2-6 | NA | TRBV5-1 | NA | TGCGCCAGCAGCTTCCCGGGACAACCGGAGGGGGCCAACGTCCTGACTTTC | CASSFPGQPEGANVLTF
14 | TRBJ1-5 | NA | TRBV28 | few | TGTGCCAGCAGTTTCGGTACTCCAAATCAGCCCCAGCATTTT | CASSFGTPNQPQHF
15 | TRBJ2-3 | TRBD1 | TRBV6-4 | NA | TGTGCCAGCAAAGACAGGGGGCATTCAACAGATACGCAGTATTTT | CASKDRGHSTDTQYF
14 | TRBJ2-5 | NA | TRBV7-3 | NA | TGTGCCAGCAGCGTGGGCGGCGGGCAAGAGACCCAGTACTTC | CASSVGGGQETQYF
12 | TRBJ1-1 | TRBD1 | TRBV11-1 | NA | TGTGCCAGCAGGGGGGACAGAACTGAAGCTTTCTTT | CASRGDRTEAFF
15 | TRBJ2-2 | TRBD1 | TRBV19 | NA | TGTGCCACTAAGACAGGGCAATTGAACACCGGGGAGCTGTTTTTT | CATKTGQLNTGELFF
15 | TRBJ1-2 | NA | TRBV4-3 | NA | TGCGCCAGCAGCCAAGCAGGCAGCTCTAACTATGGCTACACCTTC | CASSQAGSSNYGYTF
14 | TRBJ1-5 | TRBD1 | TRBV9 | many | TGTGCCAGCAGCGCAGGGACAGGGAGTCAGCCCCAGCATTTT | CASSAGTGSQPQHF
14 | TRBJ1-5 | NA | TRBV2 | NA | TGTGCCAGCAGTGAGGTGGGAGGAGATCAGCCCCAGCATTTT | CASSEVGGDQPQHF
20 | TRBJ2-2 | TRBD2 | TRBV5-5 | NA | TGTGCCAGCAGCTCCAGGGGTAGCGGGGGGCCTCCGCGGGTTACCGGGGAGCTGTTTTTT | CASSSRGSGGPPRVTGELFF
10 | TRBJ1-1 | NA | TRBV20-1 | NA | TGCGACGCAGGGCAGGGTGAAGCTTTCTTT | CDAGQGEAFF
16 | TRBJ2-3 | TRBD2 | TRBV5-8 | NA | TGTGCCAGCAGCCCGCGGACTAGCGGGAACCCAGATACGCAGTATTTT | CASSPRTSGNPDTQYF
17 | TRBJ2-3 | TRBD2 | TRBV6-1 | NA | TGTGCCAGCAGTGAATCGCTAGCGGGAATTGGAACAGATACGCAGTATTTT | CASSESLAGIGTDTQYF
11 | TRBJ1-1 | NA | TRBV20-1 | NA | TGCAGGGCCCCAGGGCCCACTGAAGCTTTCTTT | CRAPGPTEAFF
17 | TRBJ2-7 | NA | TRBV7-3 | NA | TGTGCCAGCAGCTTACAACCCGGAGGGCGGCCATCCTACGAGCAGTACTTC | CASSLQPGGRPSYEQYF
13 | TRBJ1-5 | NA | TRBV7-9 | NA | TGTGCCAGCAGCTTATATTCGGGACAGCCCCAGCATTTT | CASSLYSGQPQHF
15 | TRBJ2-2 | NA | TRBV6-5 | NA | TGTGCCAGCAGTTACTCGCAGTTGGACACCGGGGAGCTGTTTTTT | CASSYSQLDTGELFF